The clone carrying this TCR beta chain was counted at least ten times. Antigen specificity is unknown. Amplified regions were TCR beta CDR3 sequences from RNA transcripts. The study used the HTBI primer set for a first-round RT-PCR of the TCR CDR3. One entry per CDR3 protein, called by TCRdb with MiXCR from the multiplex PCR reads. Found here are fewer than 300,000 distinct CDR3 sequences, 15% of them singletons; the top ten hold over 30%. This specimen belongs to a study of T cells in Graves' hyperthyroidism and ophthalmopathy. At the level of the study: At initial diagnosis, before any treatment had begun, peripheral blood was obtained.

Broader study findings: By a 13 V-J model, ophthalmopathy was set apart from stable hyperthyroidism.

Using more than 8 ml of fresh peripheral blood, PBMCs were prepared. Trimming removed 0 bases from V and 10 bases from J; junction bases left unmatched: 5. In germline, CDR1 is SNHLY, CDR2 FYNNEI. This CDR3 contains 14 residues. The sequence was obtained from a woman between 50 and 59 years old with Graves' hyperthyroidism that later progressed to Graves' ophthalmopathy. The chain joins TRBV2 to TRBJ2-1; 8 nucleotides match TRBD2. Sequencing used blood. CDR3 sequence (DNA): TGTGCCAGCAGTGAAGCGGGGGGACTAGGAGAGCAGTTCTTC. Residues: CASSEAGGLGEQFF.